Below, 25 T cell receptor beta chains from the same sample are listed, as sequenced in a study of vaccination effects on CD4 cells after COVID-19 (dated by TCRdb to between 2021 and 2023). In the ViraFEST assay, PBMC were stimulated with viral peptide pools, and TCR sequencing was then used to find antigen-specific CD4+ T cell clonotypes based on their expansion. After about 10 days of culture, CD4+ T cells were isolated with the EasySep CD4+ T cell isolation kit. Two doses of either the BNT162b2 or the mRNA-1273 mRNA SARS-CoV-2 vaccine were administered to participants. Library preparation employed the immunoSEQ multiplex PCR assay. TCRdb's version of the immuneACCESS table is confined to in-frame rearrangements and falls short of the full clone set. An unresolved V gene accounts for under half of the shortfall where checked; the remainder is of unknown origin. The sample profile shows some 15,000 clones; about 70% of them were found once. In total, the top ten clones hold about 8.2% of the sample.

These receptors' targets are unknown. The source material was CD4+ T cells from PBMCs cultured with SARS-CoV-2 spike peptides, sampled after COVID-19 vaccination. According to the study, the label for this sample's cell subset or site signals: SARS-CoV-2 spike overlapping peptide pool stimulation. These TCRs come from a human donor who received a COVID-19 vaccine.

The CDR3 loop is CASSRYDSNTEAFF. CDR3 bases: TGTGCCAGCAGCCGATACGACAGTAACACTGAAGCTTTCTTT. The rearrangement uses TRBV7-9 and TRBJ1-1; a weak D match, TRBD1 (5 bases). The CDR3 is made up of 14 amino acids. Trimming removed 5 bases from V and 2 bases from J, with 12 bases in between. The germline gives CDR1 SEHNR, CDR2 FQNEAQ (reference sequence).

J is TRBJ2-5 and V is TRBV2, with D possibly being TRBD2 (5 bases). Trimming pared 3 bases from V and 2 bases from J, leaving 16 bases between. The CDR3 is 16 amino acids. In germline, CDR1 is SNHLY, CDR2 FYNNEI. CDR3 nucleotides: TGTGCCAGCAGTGACCGATCAGGAGGAGATCAAGAGACCCAGTACTTC. Translation: CASSDRSGGDQETQYF.

The chain joins TRBV14 to TRBJ1-1, with 9 bases aligning to TRBD1. The CDR3 runs to 17 residues. Germline assignment: CDR1 SGHDN and CDR2 FVKESK. Trimming at V came to 1 base and at J to 6 bases, leaving 12 bases not matched to a gene. CDR3 coding DNA: TGTGCCAGCAGCCAAGTACGCTGGGACAGGGTTTGGGCTGAAGCTTTCTTT. It is translated as CASSQVRWDRVWAEAFF.

This clone appeared a single time. This sequence joins TRBV7-2 and TRBJ2-2, with 14 nucleotides matching TRBD2. The CDR3 covers 15 residues. V lost 5 bases, J lost 6 bases, and 2 bases stayed unmatched. Per the germline V gene, CDR1 is SGHTA and CDR2 is FQGNSA. The CDR3 sequence: CASSPGLAGAGELFF. CDR3 DNA sequence: TGTGCCAGCAGCCCGGGACTAGCGGGGGCCGGGGAGCTGTTTTTT.

The chain uses TRBV5-6 and TRBJ2-7; no definite D call. The CDR3 has 17 residues. Germline V gives CDR1 SGHDT, CDR2 YYEEEE. V was pared by 0 bases and J by 0 bases, with 16 bases between. The CDR3 bases are TGTGCCAGCAGCTTGGTAGCTCAGGCTCTACCCTCCTACGAGCAGTACTTC. Translating gives CASSLVAQALPSYEQYF.

The chain recombines TRBV10-3 with TRBJ2-3; 8 bases match TRBD2. With 8 bases clipped from V and 7 bases from J, the junction kept 14 bases outside the gene matches. The germline CDR1 and CDR2 sequences are ENHRY and SYGVKD. The CDR3 covers 15 residues. The CDR3 sequence: CAIDAGTSVKNTQYF. CDR3 nucleotide sequence: TGTGCCATCGACGCCGGGACTAGTGTCAAAAATACGCAGTATTTT.

The chain combines TRBV28 with TRBJ2-7; a weak D match, TRBD2 (6 bases). Trimming took off 3 bases at V and 7 bases at J, with 16 bases between the two ends. Germline V gene data show CDR1 as MDHEN and CDR2 as SYDVKM. The CDR3 has 14 amino acids. CDR3 coding DNA: TGTGCCAGCAGTTTCAATATCCTACGGGGGGAGCAGTACTTC. Translation: CASSFNILRGEQYF.

The genes are TRBV13 and TRBJ2-3; weak D call: TRBD2 (6 bases). The germline V gene encodes CDR1 PRHDT and CDR2 FYEKMQ (reference sequence). V was clipped by 2 bases and J by 4 bases, with 13 bases between them. The CDR3 loop spans 15 amino acids. In DNA, the CDR3 is TGTGCCAGCAGCTTAAATCTCGGGGGTTCAGATACGCAGTATTTT. Translating gives CASSLNLGGSDTQYF.

This clone came up once. The V gene is TRBV5-1, the J gene TRBJ1-1, with TRBD1 identical over 7 bases. Germline values: CDR1 SGHRS, CDR2 YFSETQ. Trimming removed 4 bases from V and 1 base from J; junction bases left unmatched: 4. CDR3 length: 14 residues. CDR3: CASSLGQPNTEAFF. CDR3 coding DNA: TGCGCCAGCAGCCTGGGACAGCCGAACACTGAAGCTTTCTTT.

The chain is built from TRBV19 and TRBJ2-1; 9 nucleotides line up with TRBD2. V lost 6 bases and J lost 1; bases outside the gene matches: 4. The CDR3 totals 15 residues. Germline loops: CDR1 LNHDA, CDR2 SQIVND (reference sequence). This chain's CDR3 is CASRVSGRSYNEQFF. In DNA, the CDR3 is TGTGCCAGTAGAGTCAGCGGGAGGTCCTACAATGAGCAGTTCTTC.

This chain uses TRBV19 with TRBJ2-7; a weak D match, TRBD2 (5 bases). This CDR3 has 14 residues. V dropped 10 bases and J dropped 1 base, with 17 bases sitting between them. Germline assignment: CDR1 LNHDA and CDR2 SQIVND (reference sequence). In nucleotides, the CDR3 is TGTGCCACCGCAGAGGGTGGCAGATCCTACGAGCAGTACTTC. Translating it yields CATAEGGRSYEQYF.

As concerns this clone: Different DNA sequences within this sample yield the same CDR3. The chain couples TRBV20-1 to TRBJ2-7; unclear D gene. From germline, CDR1 is DFQATT and CDR2 SNEGSKA (reference sequence). The CDR3 spans 11 residues. Trimming shortened V by 3 bases and J by 5 bases, and 8 bases separated the two germline ends. Here the CDR3 DNA reads TGCAGTGCTAGGAGTGGCCACGAGCAGTACTTC. Amino acid sequence: CSARSGHEQYF.

J is TRBJ1-4 and V is TRBV5-6; possibly TRBD1 for D (5 bases). The CDR3 extends over 15 amino acids. The germline V gene encodes CDR1 SGHDT and CDR2 YYEEEE. Trimming pared 3 bases from V and 8 bases from J, leaving 17 bases between. The CDR3 loop is CASSSWAREVEKLFF. As DNA, the CDR3 is TGTGCCAGCAGCTCGTGGGCCAGGGAGGTGGAAAAACTGTTTTTT.

The genes are TRBV6-1 and TRBJ2-3; D is unclear. The CDR3 sequence is 12 residues long. Per germline, CDR1 MNHNS and CDR2 SASEGT. V was clipped by 2 bases and J by 5 bases, with 5 bases between them. In DNA form, the CDR3 reads TGTGCCAGCAGTGAAATGGTAGATACGCAGTATTTT. Encoded protein: CASSEMVDTQYF.

The J gene is TRBJ1-4, the V gene TRBV6-6; D is perhaps TRBD1 (5 bases). The CDR3 is 19 residues long. CDR1 and CDR2 (germline): MNHNY, SVGAGI (reference sequence). V lost 5 bases and J lost 4, with 26 bases in between. CDR3 region: CASSPTRGGGGLLNEKLFF. For the CDR3, the DNA is TGTGCCAGCAGTCCCACAAGGGGCGGTGGTGGCCTGCTTAATGAAAAACTGTTTTTT.

This sequence joins TRBV7-2 and TRBJ2-3; D may correspond to TRBD1 or TRBD2 (6 bases each). Germline V gene lookup returns CDR1 SGHTA and CDR2 FQGNSA. V was pared by 1 base and J by 5 bases, with 13 bases between. This CDR3 contains 15 residues. CDR3 sequence: CASSLVGGLGDTQYF. Written as DNA, the CDR3 is TGTGCCAGCAGCTTAGTCGGGGGCCTCGGAGATACGCAGTATTTT.

The chain has TRBV5-1 and TRBJ2-1; TRBD1 matches at 7 bases. The CDR3 has 13 residues. Germline CDR1 and CDR2: SGHRS and YFSETQ. The V segment lost 2 bases and the J segment 9 bases; nucleotides outside the gene matches: 5. For the CDR3, the DNA is TGCGCCAGCAGCTTAACTAGGGACAGTGAGCAGTTCTTC. Amino acids: CASSLTRDSEQFF.

By frequency in the sample, this clone is medium-sized. This sequence joins TRBV27 and TRBJ1-6; the D is unclear. Trimming left V 2 bases short and J 0 bases short, with 8 bases between. The CDR3 totals 16 residues. Germline V gene lookup returns CDR1 MNHEY and CDR2 SMNVEV (reference sequence). CDR3 residues: CASSLRESSYNSPLHF. The CDR3 DNA reads as TGTGCCAGCAGTTTAAGGGAGAGCTCCTATAATTCACCCCTCCACTTT.

This clone was found a few times. The same CDR3 is also encoded by other DNA sequences in this sample. The V and J genes are TRBV2 and TRBJ2-3, with 11 bases fitting TRBD1. The ends lost 1 base at V and 3 bases at J; junction bases unmatched: 0. The germline CDR1 and CDR2 sequences are SNHLY and FYNNEI. The CDR3 sequence is 15 residues long. CDR3 nucleotides: TGTGCCAGCAGTGAAGGGGACAGGGGGACAGATACGCAGTATTTT. It yields the protein CASSEGDRGTDTQYF.

The chain is built from TRBV7-2 and TRBJ1-1; D gene unclear. Germline CDR1 is SGHTA and CDR2 is FQGNSA. Trimming cost V 5 bases and J 0 bases, with 19 bases left between them. This CDR3 has 17 residues. CDR3 in amino acids: CASSPGVGLGMNTEAFF. Written as DNA, the CDR3 is TGTGCCAGCAGCCCGGGAGTGGGTCTAGGAATGAACACTGAAGCTTTCTTT.

The chain has TRBV19 and TRBJ2-5, with 10 positions matching TRBD1. Germline CDR1 and CDR2: LNHDA and SQIVND (reference sequence). J lost 4 bases, V lost 5 bases, and 4 bases had no gene match. The CDR3 totals 14 residues. The CDR3 sequence is CASSVGQGRETQYF. CDR3 DNA sequence: TGTGCCAGTAGTGTGGGACAGGGGAGAGAGACCCAGTACTTC.

The V gene is TRBV3-1 (or the pseudogene TRBV3-2), the J gene TRBJ2-7; D not resolved. The CDR3 loop spans 12 amino acids. Per the germline V gene, CDR1 is LGHDT and CDR2 is YNNKEL (reference sequence). V lost 1 base, J lost 5 bases, and 6 bases lay in between. Here the CDR3 DNA reads TGTGCCAGCAGCCAAGCGGGTAACGAGCAGTACTTC. It specifies CASSQAGNEQYF.

The table lists this clone with a count of one. V usage is TRBV27 and J usage is TRBJ2-5; 7 nucleotides match TRBD2. V lost 8 bases and J lost 3; bases outside the gene matches: 12. Looked up from germline, CDR1 is MNHEY and CDR2 is SMNVEV (reference sequence). The CDR3 totals 15 residues. CDR3 nucleotides: TGTGCCAGCTGGGGAGGGGTGGATGGGAAAGAGACCCAGTACTTC. It translates to CASWGGVDGKETQYF.

V usage is TRBV28 and J usage is TRBJ1-2; 7 bases are shared with TRBD1. CDR1 and CDR2 from the germline V gene are MDHEN and SYDVKM. This CDR3 has 14 residues. Trimming cost V 6 bases and J 3 bases; bases outside gene matches: 7. Here the CDR3 reads CASSPAGTDYGYTF. Written as DNA, the CDR3 is TGTGCCAGCAGCCCCGCCGGGACAGACTATGGCTACACCTTC.

This clone was observed a few times. V is TRBV11-1 and J is TRBJ2-7; 11 bases align to TRBD1. The junction had 1 base not matched to a gene; V was cut back by 3 bases and J by 0 bases. The CDR3 runs 15 residues. Germline V CDR1 and CDR2: SGHAT, FQDESV (reference sequence). The CDR3: CASSFGTGGSYEQYF. Here the CDR3 DNA reads TGTGCCAGCAGCTTCGGGACAGGGGGCTCCTACGAGCAGTACTTC. Based on the CDR3 plus reference TRBV11-1 and TRBJ2-7, the full variable domain is EAEVAQSPRYKITEKSQAVAFWCDPISGHATLYWYRQILGQGPELLVQFQDESVVDDSQLPKDRFSAERLKGVDSTLKIQPAELGDSAMYLCASSFGTGGSYEQYFGPGTRLTVT.